These T cell receptor beta chains were read from a single sample in a study of beta chain features in type 1 diabetes. Assay used: immunoSEQ multiplex PCR; TCRdb lists only in-frame clones, some missing. The sample lists around 250,000 clones, approximately 15% occurring once. Sequenced input: naive CD4+ T cells from blood. All receptors come from a man in his thirties or forties with type 1 diabetes. The CDR3 runs from the conserved cysteine through the conserved F or W. The D gene is left open where the match is weak. Only part of the rows carry a size: once, few, many, or a class if the clone is expanded.

d_gene	abundance	j_gene	v_gene	CDR3aa	CDR3nt
TRBD2	many	TRBJ2-1	TRBV28	CASSSGLAGEVF	TGTGCCAGCAGTTCTGGACTAGCGGGGGAAGTCTTC
TRBD2	NA	TRBJ2-5	TRBV11-2	CASSRGTSGRGSTETQYF	TGTGCCAGCAGCCGCGGGACTAGCGGGAGGGGTTCCACAGAGACCCAGTACTTC
TRBD2	NA	TRBJ2-2	TRBV5-6	CASSRLAANTGELFF	TGTGCCAGCAGCCGACTAGCAGCCAACACCGGGGAGCTGTTTTTT
TRBD1	NA	TRBJ1-1	TRBV6-5	CASSRGQGGTEAFF	TGTGCCAGCAGTCGAGGACAGGGTGGCACTGAAGCTTTCTTT
TRBD2	NA	TRBJ2-5	TRBV5-4	CASSLPPDGTSGRGGETQYF	TGTGCCAGCAGCTTACCGCCCGACGGGACTAGCGGGAGAGGTGGGGAGACCCAGTACTTC
NA	NA	TRBJ1-1	TRBV5-1	CASSLGTGTEAFF	TGCGCCAGCAGCTTGGGGACGGGGACTGAAGCTTTCTTT
NA	few	TRBJ2-5	TRBV7-9	CASSLAHAGETQYF	TGTGCCAGCAGCTTAGCCCATGCGGGGGAGACCCAGTACTTC
NA	few	TRBJ2-7	TRBV7-9	CASRQQNYEQYF	TGTGCCAGCAGACAACAGAACTACGAGCAGTACTTC
TRBD1	NA	TRBJ1-4	TRBV7-2	CASSPRQGTNEKLFF	TGTGCCAGCAGCCCCAGACAGGGAACAAATGAAAAACTGTTTTTT
NA	NA	TRBJ2-7	TRBV14	CASSQDLGPGEQYF	TGTGCCAGCAGCCAAGACCTCGGGCCAGGGGAGCAGTACTTC
NA	NA	TRBJ1-1	TRBV6-5	CASSSGQIEAFF	TGTGCCAGCAGTTCAGGACAGATTGAAGCTTTCTTT
TRBD1	NA	TRBJ2-3	TRBV5-4	CASSPWTGFPDTQYF	TGTGCCAGCAGCCCATGGACAGGGTTCCCAGATACGCAGTATTTT
TRBD1	few	TRBJ1-1	TRBV5-4	CASSPGGQGALTEAFF	TGTGCCAGCAGCCCCGGGGGACAGGGGGCGCTTACTGAAGCTTTCTTT
NA	few	TRBJ2-1	TRBV19	CASSRPSGGSYNEQFF	TGTGCCAGTAGTAGGCCTTCCGGCGGGTCCTACAATGAGCAGTTCTTC
NA	NA	TRBJ1-4	TRBV9	CASSADPTSGEKLFF	TGTGCCAGCAGCGCCGATCCGACCTCGGGGGAAAAACTGTTTTTT
TRBD1	NA	TRBJ2-5	TRBV4-1	CASSQGDSYQETQYF	TGCGCCAGCAGCCAAGGGGACAGCTACCAAGAGACCCAGTACTTC
TRBD2	NA	TRBJ2-2	TRBV29-1	CSVGTSGANTGELFF	TGCAGCGTCGGGACTAGCGGGGCCAACACCGGGGAGCTGTTTTTT
TRBD1	few	TRBJ2-3	TRBV11-2	CASSLDRAGGSTDTQYF	TGTGCCAGCAGCTTAGATCGGGCAGGGGGCTCGACAGATACGCAGTATTTT
NA	NA	TRBJ2-2	TRBV2	CASKFQAVNTGELFF	TGTGCCAGCAAGTTCCAGGCAGTAAACACCGGGGAGCTGTTTTTT
NA	NA	TRBJ1-1	TRBV29-1	CSVVGDGGHDTEAFF	TGCAGCGTTGTGGGGGACGGGGGGCACGACACTGAAGCTTTCTTT
TRBD1	few	TRBJ1-1	TRBV27	CASSLGQMNTEAFF	TGTGCCAGCAGTTTGGGACAGATGAACACTGAAGCTTTCTTT
NA	NA	TRBJ1-1	TRBV25-1	CASTRNTEAFF	TGTGCCAGCACGAGGAACACTGAAGCTTTCTTT
NA	few	TRBJ1-4	TRBV29-1	CSVRSNEKLFF	TGCAGCGTGCGGTCTAATGAAAAACTGTTTTTT
TRBD1	few	TRBJ2-7	TRBV25-1	CARDRGAYEQYF	TGTGCCAGGGACAGGGGCGCCTACGAGCAGTACTTC
NA	once	TRBJ2-7	TRBV7-9	CASSSQPEQYF	TGTGCCAGCAGCTCACAGCCCGAGCAGTACTTC
TRBD2	NA	TRBJ2-1	TRBV2	CASSERREGQFF	TGTGCCAGCAGTGAAAGGCGGGAGGGGCAGTTCTTC
NA	NA	TRBJ2-7	TRBV5-1	CASSLGTVSYEQYF	TGCGCCAGCAGCTTGGGGACAGTTTCCTACGAGCAGTACTTC
NA	few	TRBJ2-1	TRBV9	CASSVVTSYNEQFF	TGTGCCAGCAGCGTAGTTACTAGCTACAATGAGCAGTTCTTC
NA	NA	TRBJ1-2	TRBV9	CASSATFGQSYGYTF	TGTGCCAGCAGCGCGACTTTCGGACAGAGCTATGGCTACACCTTC
NA	few	TRBJ2-5	TRBV6-5	CASSLQGGKETQYF	TGTGCCAGCAGCTTACAGGGGGGGAAAGAGACCCAGTACTTC
NA	NA	TRBJ2-7	TRBV11-2	CASSPTGNSYEQYF	TGTGCCAGCAGTCCTACAGGGAACTCCTACGAGCAGTACTTC
TRBD1	NA	TRBJ1-6	TRBV19	CASAGQGNNSPLHF	TGTGCCAGTGCGGGACAGGGAAATAATTCACCCCTCCACTTT
TRBD2	NA	TRBJ2-1	TRBV13	CASSSTSGPSYNEQFF	TGTGCCAGCAGCTCAACTAGCGGGCCCTCCTACAATGAGCAGTTCTTC
NA	few	TRBJ2-3	TRBV10-1	CASSEFSGTDTQYF	TGCGCCAGCAGTGAGTTTTCGGGTACAGATACGCAGTATTTT
NA	NA	TRBJ2-5	TRBV5-1	CASSLLILANQETQYF	TGCGCCAGCAGCCTTTTGATTCTAGCGAACCAAGAGACCCAGTACTTC
TRBD1	NA	TRBJ1-4	TRBV10-3	CAIRGTGRGEKLFF	TGTGCCATCAGGGGGACAGGGAGAGGTGAAAAACTGTTTTTT
NA	few	TRBJ2-4	TRBV30	CASRESENIQYF	TGTGCCTCTAGGGAGTCTGAAAACATTCAGTACTTC
NA	few	TRBJ1-1	TRBV2	CASSEESGRVNTEAFF	TGTGCCAGCAGTGAGGAGTCGGGCAGGGTGAACACTGAAGCTTTCTTT
NA	few	TRBJ2-7	TRBV25-1	CASSDHRTYEQYF	TGTGCCAGCAGTGATCACAGAACCTACGAGCAGTACTTC
NA	few	TRBJ1-5	TRBV6-4	CASSDEGFNQPQHF	TGTGCCAGCAGTGACGAGGGCTTCAATCAGCCCCAGCATTTT
NA	NA	TRBJ2-7	TRBV21-1	CASTRVGEVSYEQYF	TGTGCCAGCACCCGAGTCGGGGAGGTCTCCTACGAGCAGTACTTC
NA	NA	TRBJ2-5	TRBV12-5	CASGSGQNQETQYF	TGTGCTAGTGGAAGCGGGCAAAACCAAGAGACCCAGTACTTC
NA	few	TRBJ1-2	TRBV10-3	CATGKGDGYTF	TGTGCCACTGGAAAAGGAGATGGCTACACCTTC
NA	few	TRBJ2-5	TRBV28	CASSLMGLQETQYF	TGTGCCAGCAGTTTGATGGGCCTTCAAGAGACCCAGTACTTC
TRBD1	NA	TRBJ1-1	TRBV7-9	CASRPRPQGAQLNTEAFF	TGTGCCAGCAGACCTAGACCCCAGGGGGCGCAGTTAAACACTGAAGCTTTCTTT
TRBD1	few	TRBJ2-5	TRBV19	CASTPGTGGLWEETQYF	TGTGCCAGTACCCCGGGGACAGGGGGCCTTTGGGAAGAGACCCAGTACTTC